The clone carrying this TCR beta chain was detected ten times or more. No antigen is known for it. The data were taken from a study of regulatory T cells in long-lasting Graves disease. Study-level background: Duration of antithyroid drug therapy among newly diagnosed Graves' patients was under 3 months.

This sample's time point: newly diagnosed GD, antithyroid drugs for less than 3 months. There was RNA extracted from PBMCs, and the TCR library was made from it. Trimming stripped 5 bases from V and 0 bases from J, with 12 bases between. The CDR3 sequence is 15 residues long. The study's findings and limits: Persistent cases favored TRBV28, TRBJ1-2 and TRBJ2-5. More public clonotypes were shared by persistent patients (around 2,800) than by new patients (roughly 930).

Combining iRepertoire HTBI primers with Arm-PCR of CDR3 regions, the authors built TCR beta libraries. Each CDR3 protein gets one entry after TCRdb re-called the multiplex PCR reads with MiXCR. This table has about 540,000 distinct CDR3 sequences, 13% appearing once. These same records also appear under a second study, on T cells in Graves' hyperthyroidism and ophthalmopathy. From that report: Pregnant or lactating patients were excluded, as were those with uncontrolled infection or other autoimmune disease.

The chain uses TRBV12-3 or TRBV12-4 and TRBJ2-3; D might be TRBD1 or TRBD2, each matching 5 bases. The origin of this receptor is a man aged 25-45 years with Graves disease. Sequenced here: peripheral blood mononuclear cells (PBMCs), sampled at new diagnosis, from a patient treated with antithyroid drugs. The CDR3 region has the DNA TGTGCCAGCAGTGGGACGGCGGTTAGCACAGATACGCAGTATTTT. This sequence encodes CASSGTAVSTDTQYF.